These T cell receptor beta chains were read from a single sample in a study of shared clonotypes between healthy human individuals. Method: immunoSEQ multiplex PCR; TCRdb's copy keeps in-frame clones and lacks some. The sample holds around 1.1 million clones, roughly 80% seen once. Sequenced material: memory CD4+ T cells from PBMCs. These receptors came from a man younger than 30 in good health. Some clones in this sample may be carry-over from other donors' samples. The CDR3 runs from the conserved cysteine through the conserved F or W. The D gene is left open where the match is weak. Expanded clones get a size class; other rows say once, few or many, or leave the size out.

TGTGCCAGCAGTTTATTGCCCGGACAGGGGATTCAAGAGACCCAGTACTTC CASSLLPGQGIQETQYF TRBJ2-5 NA TRBV28 TRBD1
TGTGCCTGTGCCGGGACTACTAATCAGCCCCAGCATTTT CACAGTTNQPQHF TRBJ1-5 NA TRBV30 NA
TGTGCCATCAGTGAGGCCCTCAGCAGGACCGATTATGGCTACACCTTC CAISEALSRTDYGYTF TRBJ1-2 NA TRBV10-3 NA
TGTGCCAGCATGATCTATTCTGGAAACACCATATATTTT CASMIYSGNTIYF TRBJ1-3 NA TRBV28 NA
TGTGCCAGCAGCAAAGGTGTAGTGAACACTGAAGCTTTCTTT CASSKGVVNTEAFF TRBJ1-1 NA TRBV21-1 NA
TGTGCCAGCAGGAACGGCGGAAGATCCAATCAGCCCCAGCATTTT CASRNGGRSNQPQHF TRBJ1-5 NA TRBV2 NA
TGTGCCAGCAGCTTGAAACGACTTCAGGGGGGGACGGCCTACGAGCAGTACTTC CASSLKRLQGGTAYEQYF TRBJ2-7 NA TRBV5-4 NA
TGTGCCAGCAGCTTAGGACTAGCGTCCAATGAGCAGTTCTTC CASSLGLASNEQFF TRBJ2-1 NA TRBV7-9 TRBD2
TGCGCCAGCAGCTTGGGCCCGGGACTAGAGGGCGAGCAGTACTTC CASSLGPGLEGEQYF TRBJ2-7 many TRBV5-1 TRBD2
TGTGCCATCAGCCTATCCACCGGGGAGCTGTTTTTT CAISLSTGELFF TRBJ2-2 NA TRBV10-3 NA
TGCAGCGTTGGGACAGGGTTGGATAGTCAGCCCCAGCATTTT CSVGTGLDSQPQHF TRBJ1-5 NA TRBV29-1 TRBD1
TGTGCCAGCAGCCCCGCGGCGGGAGGGACCCAGTACTTC CASSPAAGGTQYF TRBJ2-5 NA TRBV11-1 TRBD2
TGTGCCAGCAGTTACTCGACGGGCGGGAGGGCTAACGAGCAGTACTTC CASSYSTGGRANEQYF TRBJ2-7 once TRBV6-5 TRBD2
TGTGCCAGCAGCTCAAACAGGGTCTCCTACGAGCAGTACTTC CASSSNRVSYEQYF TRBJ2-7 once TRBV7-3 NA
TGTGCCAGCAGCTTCGGAGCCGGAGATACGCAGTATTTT CASSFGAGDTQYF TRBJ2-3 NA TRBV7-2 NA
TGTGCCAGCTCACCGACCGGGACTAGCGGGAGCAATGAGCAGTTCTTC CASSPTGTSGSNEQFF TRBJ2-1 NA TRBV18 TRBD2
TGTGCCAGCAGCTTAGACTTGGCCCCCGACAGAGTCTCTGGAAACACCATATATTTT CASSLDLAPDRVSGNTIYF TRBJ1-3 few TRBV7-6 NA
TGTGCCAGCTCACCACCGAGGAATCAGCCCCAGCATTTT CASSPPRNQPQHF TRBJ1-5 NA TRBV18 NA
TGTGCCAGTGTCCGTGGGACAGGCTATGGCTACACCTTC CASVRGTGYGYTF TRBJ1-2 NA TRBV6-5 TRBD1
TGTGCCAGTAGTCGATATTTTGTTCAGGGCCGGACTTACCAGTACGAGCAGTACTTC CASSRYFVQGRTYQYEQYF TRBJ2-7 NA TRBV19 NA
TGTGCCTGGAGTCCCACCGGGACAGGGGGTTGGAATCAGCCCCAGCATTTT CAWSPTGTGGWNQPQHF TRBJ1-5 few TRBV30 TRBD1
TGTGCCAGCTCACCAGTGTCGGCCCACGGGGAGCTGTTTTTT CASSPVSAHGELFF TRBJ2-2 NA TRBV18 NA
TGTGCCTGGAGTGTACTAGCCTGGGAGCAGTACTTC CAWSVLAWEQYF TRBJ2-7 NA TRBV30 NA
TGTGCCAGCAGCCCTTTTGGTGGGGACACTGAAGCTTTCTTT CASSPFGGDTEAFF TRBJ1-1 few TRBV28 NA
TGTGCCATCAGGAACGCAGTAAACGAGCAGTACTTC CAIRNAVNEQYF TRBJ2-7 NA TRBV10-3 NA
TGTGCCATCAGCCGACGACAGGCCCACAATGAGCAGTTCTTC CAISRRQAHNEQFF TRBJ2-1 NA TRBV10-3 NA
TGTGCCAGCAGGGCCTTCCTTGAAAAACTGTTTTTT CASRAFLEKLFF TRBJ1-4 NA TRBV28 NA
TGTGCCAGCAGCGTAGACGGGACTAGCGGGAGTTACGAGCAGTACTTC CASSVDGTSGSYEQYF TRBJ2-7 many TRBV9 TRBD2
TGTGCCAGCAGCCGGACAACGGCGGCGGGCGAGCAGTACTTC CASSRTTAAGEQYF TRBJ2-7 NA TRBV4-2 NA
TGTGCCAGCAGTTACGACCTAGCCCCGGGCCCCTACAATGAGCAGTTCTTC CASSYDLAPGPYNEQFF TRBJ2-1 many TRBV6-7 NA
TGTGCCAGCTCTCCATCGAAGACTAGCGGCTACAATGAGCAGTTCTTC CASSPSKTSGYNEQFF TRBJ2-1 NA TRBV18 TRBD2
TGTGCCAGCAGTCTCCGGACGGAGGAAAAACTGTTTTTT CASSLRTEEKLFF TRBJ1-4 few TRBV28 NA
TGTGCCAGCAGCCAAGGACAGGGGAACACTGAAGCTTTCTTT CASSQGQGNTEAFF TRBJ1-1 NA TRBV6-5 TRBD1
TGTGCCAGCAGCTTTCAAAGGGCCGGGGAGCTGTTTTTT CASSFQRAGELFF TRBJ2-2 NA TRBV5-6 NA
TGCGCCAGCAGCCCCCTTACGAGCGGGAGTAACTACAATGAGCAGTTCTTC CASSPLTSGSNYNEQFF TRBJ2-1 few TRBV4-3 TRBD2
TGCGCCAGCAGCCAAGCGGGAGGTCCTGGAAACACCATATATTTT CASSQAGGPGNTIYF TRBJ1-3 few TRBV4-3 NA